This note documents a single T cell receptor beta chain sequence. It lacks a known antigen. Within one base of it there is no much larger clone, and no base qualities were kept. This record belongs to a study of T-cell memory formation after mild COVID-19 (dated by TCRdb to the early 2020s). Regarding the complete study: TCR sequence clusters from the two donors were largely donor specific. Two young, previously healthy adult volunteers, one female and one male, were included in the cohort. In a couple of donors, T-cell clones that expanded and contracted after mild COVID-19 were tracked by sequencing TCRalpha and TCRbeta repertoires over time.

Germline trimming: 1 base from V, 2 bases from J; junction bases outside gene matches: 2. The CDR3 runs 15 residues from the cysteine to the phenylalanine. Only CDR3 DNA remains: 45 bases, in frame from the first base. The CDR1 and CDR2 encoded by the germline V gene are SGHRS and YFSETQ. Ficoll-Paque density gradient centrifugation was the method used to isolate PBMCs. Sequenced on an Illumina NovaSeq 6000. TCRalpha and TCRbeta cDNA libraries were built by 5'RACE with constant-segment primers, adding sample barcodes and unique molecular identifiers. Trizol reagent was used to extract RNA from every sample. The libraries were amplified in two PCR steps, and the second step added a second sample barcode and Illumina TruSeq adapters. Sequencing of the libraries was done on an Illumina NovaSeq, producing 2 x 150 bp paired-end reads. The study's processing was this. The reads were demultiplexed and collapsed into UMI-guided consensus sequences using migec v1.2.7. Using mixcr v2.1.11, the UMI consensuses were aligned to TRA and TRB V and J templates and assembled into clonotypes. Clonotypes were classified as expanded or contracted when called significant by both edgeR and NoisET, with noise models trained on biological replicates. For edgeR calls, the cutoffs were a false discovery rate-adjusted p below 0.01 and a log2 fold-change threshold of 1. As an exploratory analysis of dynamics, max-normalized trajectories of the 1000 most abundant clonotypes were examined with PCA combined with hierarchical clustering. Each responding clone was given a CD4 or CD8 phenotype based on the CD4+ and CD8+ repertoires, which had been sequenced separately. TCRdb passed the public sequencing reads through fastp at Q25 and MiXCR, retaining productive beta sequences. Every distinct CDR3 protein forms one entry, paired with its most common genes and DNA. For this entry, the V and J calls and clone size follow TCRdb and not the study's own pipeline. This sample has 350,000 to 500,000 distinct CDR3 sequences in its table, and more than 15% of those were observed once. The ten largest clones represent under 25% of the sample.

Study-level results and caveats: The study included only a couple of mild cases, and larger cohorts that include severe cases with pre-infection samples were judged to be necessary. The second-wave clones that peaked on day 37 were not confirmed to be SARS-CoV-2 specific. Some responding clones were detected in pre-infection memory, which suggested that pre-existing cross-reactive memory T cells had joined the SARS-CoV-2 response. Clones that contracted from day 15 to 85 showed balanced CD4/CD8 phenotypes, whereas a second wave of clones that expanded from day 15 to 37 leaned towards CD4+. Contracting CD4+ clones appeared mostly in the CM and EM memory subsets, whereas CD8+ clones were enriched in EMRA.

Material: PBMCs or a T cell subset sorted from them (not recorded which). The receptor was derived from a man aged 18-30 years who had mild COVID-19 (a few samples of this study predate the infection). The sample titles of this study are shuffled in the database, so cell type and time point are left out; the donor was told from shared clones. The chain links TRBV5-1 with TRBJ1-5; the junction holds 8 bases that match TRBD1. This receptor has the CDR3 CASSLTGQGNQPQHF. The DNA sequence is TGCGCCAGCAGCTTGACGGGACAGGGCAATCAGCCCCAGCATTTT.